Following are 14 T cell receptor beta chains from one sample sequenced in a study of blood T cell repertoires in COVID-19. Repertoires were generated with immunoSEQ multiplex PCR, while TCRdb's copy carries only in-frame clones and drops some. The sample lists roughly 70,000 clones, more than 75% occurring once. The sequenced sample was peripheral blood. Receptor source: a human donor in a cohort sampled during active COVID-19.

The CDR3 bases are TGTGCCAGCAGTGTTGCACCGGGACAGTTGAACTACGAGCAGTACTTC. Protein: CASSVAPGQLNYEQYF. The V and J genes are TRBV27 and TRBJ2-7; 7 bases fit TRBD1. V lost 5 bases, J lost 3 bases, and 13 bases stayed unmatched. The CDR3 has 16 residues. Germline values: CDR1 MNHEY, CDR2 SMNVEV (reference sequence).

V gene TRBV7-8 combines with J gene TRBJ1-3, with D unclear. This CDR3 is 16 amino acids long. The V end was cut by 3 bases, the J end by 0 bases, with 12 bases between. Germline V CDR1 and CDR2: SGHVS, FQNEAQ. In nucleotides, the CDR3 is TGTGCCAGCAGCTTGCCCGGCCGGAGCTCTGGAAACACCATATATTTT. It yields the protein CASSLPGRSSGNTIYF.

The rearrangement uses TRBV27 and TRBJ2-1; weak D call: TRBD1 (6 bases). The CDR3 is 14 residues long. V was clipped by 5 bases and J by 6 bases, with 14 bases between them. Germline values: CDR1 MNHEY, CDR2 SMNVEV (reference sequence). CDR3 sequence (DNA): TGTGCCAGCAGTACAACCAGGGGCCGCAATGAGCAGTTCTTC. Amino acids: CASSTTRGRNEQFF.

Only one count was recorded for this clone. CDR3 loop: CASSSQDSNYGYTF. The CDR3 coding sequence is TGTGCCAGCTCATCCCAGGATAGTAACTATGGCTACACCTTC. The rearrangement links TRBV18 to TRBJ1-2; D remains ambiguous. The CDR3 is made up of 14 amino acids. The germline V and J ends were trimmed by 5 bases and 1 base, with 11 bases remaining between them. Germline values: CDR1 KGHSH, CDR2 LQKENI.

The CDR3 nucleotides are TGTGCCAGCAGCCCTTCTCGAAGCCGATCATACGAGCAGTACTTC. Amino acids: CASSPSRSRSYEQYF. The chain employs TRBV5-6 and TRBJ2-7; no firm D call. CDR1 is SGHDT and CDR2 is YYEEEE in the germline V gene. The length of the CDR3 is 15 residues. V lost 4 bases to trimming and J lost 4 bases, with 18 bases between them.

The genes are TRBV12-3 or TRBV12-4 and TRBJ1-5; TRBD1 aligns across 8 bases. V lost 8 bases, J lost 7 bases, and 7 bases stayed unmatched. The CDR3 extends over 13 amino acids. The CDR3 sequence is CASSSTGVQPQHF. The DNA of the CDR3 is TGTGCCAGCTCCTCGACAGGGGTCCAGCCCCAGCATTTT.

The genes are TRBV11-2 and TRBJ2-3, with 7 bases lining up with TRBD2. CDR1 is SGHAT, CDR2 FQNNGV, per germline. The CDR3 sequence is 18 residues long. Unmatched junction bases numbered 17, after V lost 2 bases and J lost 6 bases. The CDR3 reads CASSLFTRLVGEGDTQYF. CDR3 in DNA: TGTGCCAGCAGCTTATTTACTCGACTAGTCGGGGAGGGGGATACGCAGTATTTT.

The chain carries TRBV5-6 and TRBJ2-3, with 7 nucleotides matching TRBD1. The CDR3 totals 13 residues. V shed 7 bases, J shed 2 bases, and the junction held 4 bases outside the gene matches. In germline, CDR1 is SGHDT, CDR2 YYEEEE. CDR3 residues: CASGDRVTDTQYF. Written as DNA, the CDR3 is TGTGCCAGCGGAGACAGGGTCACAGATACGCAGTATTTT.

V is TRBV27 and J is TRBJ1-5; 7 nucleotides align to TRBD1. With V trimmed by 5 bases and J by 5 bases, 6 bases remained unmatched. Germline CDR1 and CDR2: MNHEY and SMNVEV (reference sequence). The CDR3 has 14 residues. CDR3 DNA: TGTGCCAGCAGTAAAGACAGGGCTGATCAGCCCCAGCATTTT. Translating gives CASSKDRADQPQHF.

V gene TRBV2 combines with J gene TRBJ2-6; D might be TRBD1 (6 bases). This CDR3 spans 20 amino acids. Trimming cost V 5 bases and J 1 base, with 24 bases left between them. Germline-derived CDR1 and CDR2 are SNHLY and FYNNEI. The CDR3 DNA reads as TGTGCCAGCAGTTCTTCCGACAGGTCCCTTGCTCCTTCTGGGGCCAACGTCCTGACTTTC. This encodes CASSSSDRSLAPSGANVLTF.

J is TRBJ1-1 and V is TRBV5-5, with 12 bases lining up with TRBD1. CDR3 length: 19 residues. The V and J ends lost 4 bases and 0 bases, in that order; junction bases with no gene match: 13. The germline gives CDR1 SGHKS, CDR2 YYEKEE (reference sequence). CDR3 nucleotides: TGTGCCAGCAGCCGGGACAGGGGGCGTAACGAGGTGATGAACACTGAAGCTTTCTTT. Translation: CASSRDRGRNEVMNTEAFF.

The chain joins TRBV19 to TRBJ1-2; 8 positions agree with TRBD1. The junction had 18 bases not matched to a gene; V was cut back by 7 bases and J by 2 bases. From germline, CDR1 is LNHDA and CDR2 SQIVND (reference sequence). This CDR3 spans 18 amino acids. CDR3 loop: CASKEPGTGLRVNYGYTF. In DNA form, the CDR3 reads TGTGCCAGTAAGGAGCCCGGGACAGGCCTTAGGGTGAACTATGGCTACACCTTC.

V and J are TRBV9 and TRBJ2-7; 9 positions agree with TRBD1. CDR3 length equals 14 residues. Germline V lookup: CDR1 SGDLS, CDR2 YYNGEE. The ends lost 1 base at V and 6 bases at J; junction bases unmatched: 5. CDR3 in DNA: TGTGCCAGCAGCGTAATGGGACAGGGAGGCGAGCAGTACTTC. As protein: CASSVMGQGGEQYF.

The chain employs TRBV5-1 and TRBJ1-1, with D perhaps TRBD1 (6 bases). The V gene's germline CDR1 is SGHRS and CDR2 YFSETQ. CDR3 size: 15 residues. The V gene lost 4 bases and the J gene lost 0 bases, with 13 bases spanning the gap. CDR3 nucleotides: TGCGCCAGCAGCCCCGGGACATTTTTGAACACTGAAGCTTTCTTT. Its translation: CASSPGTFLNTEAFF.